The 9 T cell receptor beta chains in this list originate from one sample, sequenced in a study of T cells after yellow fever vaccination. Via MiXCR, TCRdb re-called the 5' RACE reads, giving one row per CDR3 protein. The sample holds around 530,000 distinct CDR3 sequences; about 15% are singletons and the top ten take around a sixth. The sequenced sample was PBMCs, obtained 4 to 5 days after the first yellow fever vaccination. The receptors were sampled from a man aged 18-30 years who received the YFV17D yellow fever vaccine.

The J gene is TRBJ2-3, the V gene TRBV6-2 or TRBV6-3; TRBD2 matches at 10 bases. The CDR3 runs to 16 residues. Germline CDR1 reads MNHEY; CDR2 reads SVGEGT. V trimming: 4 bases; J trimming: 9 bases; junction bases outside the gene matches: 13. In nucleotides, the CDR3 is TGTGCCAGCAGTTTAGGACTAGCGGTATTTCGTGTAACGCAGTATTTT. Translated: CASSLGLAVFRVTQYF.

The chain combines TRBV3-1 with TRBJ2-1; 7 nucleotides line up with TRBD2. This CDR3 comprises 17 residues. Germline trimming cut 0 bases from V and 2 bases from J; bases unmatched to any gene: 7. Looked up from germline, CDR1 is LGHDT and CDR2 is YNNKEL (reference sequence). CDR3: CASSQDRQRGTYNEQFF. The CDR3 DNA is TGTGCCAGCAGCCAAGATAGGCAGCGGGGCACCTACAATGAGCAGTTCTTC.

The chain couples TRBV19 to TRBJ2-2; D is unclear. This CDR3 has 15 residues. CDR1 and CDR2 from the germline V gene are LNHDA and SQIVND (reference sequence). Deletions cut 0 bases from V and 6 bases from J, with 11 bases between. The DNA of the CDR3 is TGTGCCAGTAGTATAGATTCACGGCCCGCCGGGGAGCTGTTTTTT. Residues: CASSIDSRPAGELFF.

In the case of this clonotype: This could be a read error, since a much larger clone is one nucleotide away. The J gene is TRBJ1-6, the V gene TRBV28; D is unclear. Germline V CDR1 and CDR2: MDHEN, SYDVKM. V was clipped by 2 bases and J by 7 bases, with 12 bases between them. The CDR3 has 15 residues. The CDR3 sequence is CASSLPEAGNSPLHF. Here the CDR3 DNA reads TGTGCCAGCAGTTTACCCGAGGCGGGGAATTCACCCCTCCACTTT.

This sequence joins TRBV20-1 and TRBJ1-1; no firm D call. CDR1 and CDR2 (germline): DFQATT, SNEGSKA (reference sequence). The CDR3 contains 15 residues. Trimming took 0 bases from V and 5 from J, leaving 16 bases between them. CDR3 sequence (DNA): TGCAGTGCTAGAGATTATCGGTTGGGTGAGACTGAAGCTTTCTTT. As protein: CSARDYRLGETEAFF.

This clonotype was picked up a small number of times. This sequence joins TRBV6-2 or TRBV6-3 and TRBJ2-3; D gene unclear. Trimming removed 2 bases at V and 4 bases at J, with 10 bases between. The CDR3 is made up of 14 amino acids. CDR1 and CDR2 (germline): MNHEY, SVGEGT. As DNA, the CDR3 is TGTGCCAGCAGTTACCGTCAACAAGCAGATACGCAGTATTTT. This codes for CASSYRQQADTQYF.

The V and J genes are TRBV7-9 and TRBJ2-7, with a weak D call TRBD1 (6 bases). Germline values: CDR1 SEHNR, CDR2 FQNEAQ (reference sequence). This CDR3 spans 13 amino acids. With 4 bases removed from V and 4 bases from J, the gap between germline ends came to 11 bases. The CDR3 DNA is TGTGCCAGCAGCTCCTGGACAGATTACGAGCAGTACGTC. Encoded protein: CASSSWTDYEQYV.

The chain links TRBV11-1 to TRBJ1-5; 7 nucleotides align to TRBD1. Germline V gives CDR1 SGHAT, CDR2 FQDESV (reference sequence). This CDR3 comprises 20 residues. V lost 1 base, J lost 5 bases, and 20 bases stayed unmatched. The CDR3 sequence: CASSLGSGQMRSGAYQPQHF. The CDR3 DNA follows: TGTGCCAGCAGCTTAGGGTCGGGACAGATGAGGAGCGGGGCCTATCAGCCCCAGCATTTT.

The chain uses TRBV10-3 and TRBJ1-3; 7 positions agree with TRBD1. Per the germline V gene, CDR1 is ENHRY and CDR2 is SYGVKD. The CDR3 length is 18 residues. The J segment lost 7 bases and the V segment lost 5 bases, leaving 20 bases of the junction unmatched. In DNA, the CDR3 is TGTGCCATCAGTCCGACCAAATATGACAGGGCAGGGGCGAACACCATATATTTT. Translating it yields CAISPTKYDRAGANTIYF.